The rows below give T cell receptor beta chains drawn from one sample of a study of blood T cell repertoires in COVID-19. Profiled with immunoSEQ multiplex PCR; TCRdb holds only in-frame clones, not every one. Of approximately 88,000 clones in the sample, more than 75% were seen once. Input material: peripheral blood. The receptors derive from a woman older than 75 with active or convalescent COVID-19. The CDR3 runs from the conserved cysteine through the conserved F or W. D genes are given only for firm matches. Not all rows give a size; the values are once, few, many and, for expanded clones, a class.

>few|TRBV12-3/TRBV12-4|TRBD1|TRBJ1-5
CASSSTGAQHF
TGTGCCAGCAGTTCGACAGGGGCCCAGCATTTT
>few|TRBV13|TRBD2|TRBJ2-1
CASSLGSGAGNEQFF
TGTGCCAGCAGCTTAGGTAGCGGGGCGGGGAATGAGCAGTTCTTC
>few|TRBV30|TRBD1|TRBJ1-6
CAWSATGKNSPLHF
TGTGCCTGGAGTGCGACAGGGAAGAATTCACCCCTCCACTTT
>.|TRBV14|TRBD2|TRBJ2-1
CASSPVLGLAGGAYNEQFF
TGTGCCAGCAGCCCGGTCTTGGGACTAGCGGGGGGAGCGTACAATGAGCAGTTCTTC
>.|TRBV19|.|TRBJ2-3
CAIRPDTADTQYF
TGTGCCATCCGCCCGGACACAGCAGATACGCAGTATTTT
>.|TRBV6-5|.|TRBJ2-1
CASRPMQGFNEQFF
TGTGCCAGCCGACCCATGCAGGGTTTCAATGAGCAGTTCTTC
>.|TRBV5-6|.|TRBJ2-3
CASSLDGGDTQYF
TGTGCCAGCAGCTTGGACGGGGGAGATACGCAGTATTTT
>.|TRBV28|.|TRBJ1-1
CASSYGVFEAFF
TGTGCCAGCAGTTACGGGGTTTTTGAAGCTTTCTTT
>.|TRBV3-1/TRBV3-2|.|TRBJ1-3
CASSQEGYGRVVSGNTIYF
TGTGCCAGCAGCCAAGAGGGCTACGGAAGAGTGGTATCTGGAAACACCATATATTTT
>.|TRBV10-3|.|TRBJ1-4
CAISLDRTTNEKLFF
TGTGCCATCAGTCTAGACAGAACAACTAATGAAAAACTGTTTTTT
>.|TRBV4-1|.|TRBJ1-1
CASSQDGLSEAFF
TGCGCCAGCAGCCAAGACGGACTATCTGAAGCTTTCTTT
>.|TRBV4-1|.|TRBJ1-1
CASSQDPSGGNTEAFF
TGCGCCAGCAGCCAAGATCCGTCTGGAGGGAACACTGAAGCTTTCTTT
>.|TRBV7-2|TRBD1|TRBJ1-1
CASSPAGTGYTEAFF
TGTGCCAGCAGCCCTGCCGGGACAGGGTACACTGAAGCTTTCTTT
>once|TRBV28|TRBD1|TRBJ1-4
CASSTGTASNEKLFF
TGTGCCAGCAGTACCGGGACAGCATCTAATGAAAAACTGTTTTTT
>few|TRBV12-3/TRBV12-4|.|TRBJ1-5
CASTATDGSPQHF
TGTGCCAGCACCGCCACAGATGGGTCGCCCCAGCATTTT
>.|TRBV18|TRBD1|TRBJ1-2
CASSQDRLDYGYTF
TGTGCCAGCTCACAGGACAGGCTTGACTATGGCTACACCTTC
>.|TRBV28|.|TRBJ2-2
CASSLFRSIKTGELFF
TGTGCCAGCAGTTTATTCCGGTCAATCAAAACCGGGGAGCTGTTTTTT
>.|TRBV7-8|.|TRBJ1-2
CASSQTGNPDAYTF
TGTGCCAGCAGTCAAACCGGGAACCCGGACGCCTACACCTTC
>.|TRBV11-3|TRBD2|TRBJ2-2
CASSAGGRYTGELFF
TGTGCCAGCAGCGCCGGGGGGAGGTACACCGGGGAGCTGTTTTTT
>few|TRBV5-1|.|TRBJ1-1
CASSRSGNTEAFF
TGCGCCAGCAGCCGTTCAGGGAACACTGAAGCTTTCTTT
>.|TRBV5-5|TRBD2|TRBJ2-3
CASSFSGAHISTDTQYF
TGTGCCAGCAGCTTTAGCGGGGCTCATATTAGCACAGATACGCAGTATTTT
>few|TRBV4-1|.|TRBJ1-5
CASSQDEGSPYQPQHF
TGCGCCAGCAGCCAAGATGAGGGCAGCCCCTACCAGCCCCAGCATTTT
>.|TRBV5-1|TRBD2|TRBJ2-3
CASSFSSGGDTQYF
TGCGCCAGCAGCTTCTCTAGCGGGGGAGATACGCAGTATTTT
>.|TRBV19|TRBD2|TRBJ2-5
CASSRTSGGASSQETQYF
TGTGCCAGTAGCCGGACTAGCGGGGGGGCCTCGTCCCAAGAGACCCAGTACTTC
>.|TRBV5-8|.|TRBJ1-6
CASSLDREMNSPLHF
TGTGCCAGCAGCTTGGACAGGGAGATGAATTCACCCCTCCACTTT
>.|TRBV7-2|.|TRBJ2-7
CASSLDLGTYEQYF
TGTGCCAGCAGCTTAGACCTAGGCACCTACGAGCAGTACTTC
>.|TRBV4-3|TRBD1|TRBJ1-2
CASSPGTGHYGYTF
TGCGCCAGCAGCCCCGGGACAGGTCACTATGGCTACACCTTC
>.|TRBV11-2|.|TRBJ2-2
CASSLDRAPTGELFF
TGTGCCAGCAGCTTAGACAGGGCCCCGACCGGGGAGCTGTTTTTT
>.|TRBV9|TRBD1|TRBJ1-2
CASSSGGANYGYTF
TGTGCCAGCAGCTCAGGGGGAGCTAACTATGGCTACACCTTC
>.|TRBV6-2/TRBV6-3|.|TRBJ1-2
CASSTLPTAGYTF
TGTGCCAGCAGCACTCTACCGACAGCTGGCTACACCTTC
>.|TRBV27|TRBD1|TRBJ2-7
CASKMDRGHYEQYF
TGTGCCAGCAAAATGGACAGGGGGCACTACGAGCAGTACTTC
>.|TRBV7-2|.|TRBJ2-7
CASSLVEGGYEQYF
TGTGCCAGCAGCTTAGTTGAGGGAGGATACGAGCAGTACTTC
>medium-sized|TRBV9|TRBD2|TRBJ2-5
CASSVGVAGVETQYF
TGTGCCAGCAGCGTAGGAGTAGCGGGGGTTGAGACCCAGTACTTC
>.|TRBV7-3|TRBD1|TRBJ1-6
CASSLKQGASPLHF
TGTGCCAGCAGCTTGAAACAGGGGGCTTCACCCCTCCACTTT
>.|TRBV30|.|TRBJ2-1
CAWSVPGAGEQFF
TGTGCCTGGAGTGTTCCAGGGGCTGGTGAGCAGTTCTTC
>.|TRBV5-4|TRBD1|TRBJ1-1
CASSPTGGLSEAFF
TGTGCCAGCAGCCCGACAGGGGGACTCTCTGAAGCTTTCTTT
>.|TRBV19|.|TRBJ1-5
CASSIFAGKPQHF
TGTGCCAGTAGTATATTTGCGGGGAAGCCCCAGCATTTT
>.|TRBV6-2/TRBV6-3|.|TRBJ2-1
CASSLDAGTSNEQFF
TGTGCCAGCAGCCTAGACGCCGGGACATCCAATGAGCAGTTCTTC
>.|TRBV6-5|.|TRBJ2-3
CASKVGGSPDTQYF
TGTGCCAGCAAGGTTGGAGGGAGCCCAGATACGCAGTATTTT
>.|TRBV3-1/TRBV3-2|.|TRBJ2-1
CASSPPEGEQFF
TGTGCCAGCAGCCCCCCCGAGGGTGAGCAGTTCTTC
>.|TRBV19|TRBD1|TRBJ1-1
CASTSQGMNTEAFF
TGTGCCAGTACATCACAGGGGATGAACACTGAAGCTTTCTTT
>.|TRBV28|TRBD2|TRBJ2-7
CASSPGGGRDEQYF
TGTGCCAGCAGTCCCGGTGGAGGGAGGGACGAGCAGTACTTC
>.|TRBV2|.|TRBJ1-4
CASSGGGVEKLFF
TGTGCCAGCAGTGGGGGGGGAGTGGAAAAACTGTTTTTT
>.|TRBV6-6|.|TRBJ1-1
CASSIPMGGGGEAFF
TGTGCCAGCAGTATCCCGATGGGGGGGGGAGGTGAAGCTTTCTTT
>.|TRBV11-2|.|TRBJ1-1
CASGHRTTEAFF
TGTGCCAGCGGCCACAGAACCACTGAAGCTTTCTTT
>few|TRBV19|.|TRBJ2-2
CASDEGANTGELFF
TGTGCCAGCGACGAGGGGGCGAACACCGGGGAGCTGTTTTTT
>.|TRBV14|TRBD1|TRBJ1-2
CASSPDRQGSYGYTF
TGTGCCAGCAGCCCGGATAGACAGGGGAGCTATGGCTACACCTTC
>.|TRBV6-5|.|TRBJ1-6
CASSPAWANSPLHF
TGTGCCAGCAGCCCGGCGTGGGCCAATTCACCCCTCCACTTT
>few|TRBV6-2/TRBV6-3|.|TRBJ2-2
CASSWARTGELFF
TGTGCCAGCAGTTGGGCCCGCACCGGGGAGCTGTTTTTT
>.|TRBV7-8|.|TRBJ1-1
CASSPPSTEAFF
TGTGCCAGCAGCCCCCCGAGCACTGAAGCTTTCTTT
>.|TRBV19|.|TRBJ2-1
CASSRLVETHNEQFF
TGTGCCAGTAGTAGACTAGTCGAGACCCACAATGAGCAGTTCTTC
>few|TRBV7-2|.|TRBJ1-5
CASSRSSTAQHF
TGTGCCAGCAGTCGGTCTTCTACGGCCCAGCATTTT
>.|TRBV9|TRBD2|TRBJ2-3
CASSVELPSGGALGDTQYF
TGTGCCAGCAGCGTAGAACTCCCTAGCGGGGGGGCCTTGGGAGATACGCAGTATTTT
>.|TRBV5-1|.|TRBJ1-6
CASSLASSYNSPLHF
TGCGCCAGCAGCTTGGCCAGCTCCTATAATTCACCCCTCCACTTT
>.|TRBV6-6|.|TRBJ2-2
CASSPAGPNTGELFF
TGTGCCAGCAGTCCCGCGGGGCCGAACACCGGGGAGCTGTTTTTT
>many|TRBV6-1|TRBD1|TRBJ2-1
CASSETGGSYNEQFF
TGTGCCAGCAGTGAAACAGGGGGCTCCTACAATGAGCAGTTCTTC
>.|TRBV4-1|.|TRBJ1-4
CASRDSLTTNEKLFF
TGCGCCAGCAGAGACAGCCTCACAACTAATGAAAAACTGTTTTTT